The rows below give T cell receptor beta chains drawn from one sample of a study of somatic mutations in cytotoxic T cells in rheumatoid arthritis. Generated by immunoSEQ multiplex PCR, the TCRdb table keeps only in-frame clones and is missing some. The sample has about 18,000 clones; approximately 80% are singletons. The material sequenced was CD8+ T cells sorted from blood. Receptors were obtained from an adult with rheumatoid arthritis. Both conserved end residues are part of each CDR3. A clone size is listed for some rows: how often the clone was seen (once, few, many), or a class if it is expanded.

>TRBV6-1|TRBJ1-1|.
CASSGWDRGVDTEAFF
>TRBV5-8|TRBJ1-2|.
CASSSWDRRGGYTF
>TRBV5-4|TRBJ2-1|.
CASSFEVTGQTYNEQFF
>TRBV7-9|TRBJ2-3|.
CASSAYDYTDTQYF
>TRBV6-9|TRBJ1-4|once
CASSYLGGREKLFF
>TRBV7-2|TRBJ2-1|.
CASSQGGTGTYNEQFF
>TRBV5-5|TRBJ1-1|.
CASSLAGEMNTEAFF
>TRBV9|TRBJ2-7|.
CASSPRYPTYEQYF
>TRBV27|TRBJ2-1|.
CASFGGDEQFF
>TRBV6-1|TRBJ2-7|.
CASSEGSYEQYF
>TRBV7-9|TRBJ1-4|.
CASSPRLGRDNEKLFF
>TRBV11-2|TRBJ1-4|.
CAISKEGMEKLFF
>TRBV13|TRBJ2-2|.
CASSFYRATGELFF
>TRBV6-5|TRBJ2-7|.
CASSYSPGALSYEQYF
>TRBV5-6|TRBJ2-3|.
CASSLGGLAGVRDTQYF
>TRBV18|TRBJ1-2|.
CASSPSTGGPNYGYTF
>TRBV7-2|TRBJ1-1|once
CASSLGALMNTEAFF
>TRBV29-1|TRBJ1-2|.
CSVEEGQGFGYTF
>TRBV5-6|TRBJ2-3|.
CASSTGQGDEDTQYF
>TRBV27|TRBJ1-5|.
CASSFSQENSNQPQHF
>TRBV7-3|TRBJ2-3|.
CASSSLSGGDTDTQYF
>TRBV6-6|TRBJ1-1|.
CASSSNREAFF
>TRBV5-6|TRBJ1-4|.
CASSFNEKLFF
>TRBV4-2|TRBJ1-5|.
CASSQEDHVLGPQHF